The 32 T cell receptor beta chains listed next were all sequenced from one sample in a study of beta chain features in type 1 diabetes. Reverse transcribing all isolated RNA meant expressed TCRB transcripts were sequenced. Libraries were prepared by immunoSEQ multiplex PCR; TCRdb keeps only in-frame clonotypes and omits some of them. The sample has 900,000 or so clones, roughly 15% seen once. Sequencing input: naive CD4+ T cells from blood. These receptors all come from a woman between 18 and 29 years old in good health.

For the CDR3, the DNA is TGCGCCAGCAGCTCTGCAGGGGGAGATGGCTACACCTTC. Encoded protein: CASSSAGGDGYTF. This sequence joins TRBV4-3 and TRBJ1-2; 7 bases map to TRBD1. V was clipped by 5 bases and J by 6 bases; unmatched bases: 6. This CDR3 has 13 amino acids. CDR1 is LGHNA and CDR2 is YSLEER in the germline V gene.

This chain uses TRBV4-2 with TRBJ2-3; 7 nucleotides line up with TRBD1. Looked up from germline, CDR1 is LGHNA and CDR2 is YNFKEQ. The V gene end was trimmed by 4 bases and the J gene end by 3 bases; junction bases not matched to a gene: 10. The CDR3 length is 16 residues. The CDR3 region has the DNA TGTGCCAGCAGCCCTCGGACAGGAAGAACGACAGATACGCAGTATTTT. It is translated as CASSPRTGRTTDTQYF.

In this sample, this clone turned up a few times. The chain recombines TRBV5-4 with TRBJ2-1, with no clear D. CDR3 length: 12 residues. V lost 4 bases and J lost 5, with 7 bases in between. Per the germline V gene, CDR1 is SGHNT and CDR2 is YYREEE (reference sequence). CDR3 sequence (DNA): TGTGCCAGCAGCCATATCAACAATGAGCAGTTCTTC. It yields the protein CASSHINNEQFF.

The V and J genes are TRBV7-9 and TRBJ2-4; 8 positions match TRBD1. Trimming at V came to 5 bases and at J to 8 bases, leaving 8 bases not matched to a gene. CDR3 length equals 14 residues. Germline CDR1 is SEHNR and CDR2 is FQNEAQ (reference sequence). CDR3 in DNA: TGTGCCAGCAGCATGCCATCGACAGGGGACATTCAGTACTTC. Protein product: CASSMPSTGDIQYF.

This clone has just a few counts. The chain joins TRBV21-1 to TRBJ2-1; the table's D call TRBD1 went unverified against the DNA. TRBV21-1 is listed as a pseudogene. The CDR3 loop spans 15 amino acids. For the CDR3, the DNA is TGTGCCAGCAGCAATACAGGGGGCGCGGGTACTGAGCAGTTCTTC. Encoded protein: CASSNTGGAGTEQFF.

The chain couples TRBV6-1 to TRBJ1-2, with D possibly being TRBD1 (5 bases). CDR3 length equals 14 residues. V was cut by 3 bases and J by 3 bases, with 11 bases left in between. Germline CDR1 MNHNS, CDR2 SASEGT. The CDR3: CASSELVTDYGYTF. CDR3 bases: TGTGCCAGCAGTGAGTTGGTGACAGACTATGGCTACACCTTC.

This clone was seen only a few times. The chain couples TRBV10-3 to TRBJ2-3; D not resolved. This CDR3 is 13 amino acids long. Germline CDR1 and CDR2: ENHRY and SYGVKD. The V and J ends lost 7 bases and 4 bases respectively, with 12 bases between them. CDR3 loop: CAITPRNADTQYF. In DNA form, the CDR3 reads TGTGCCATCACTCCAAGGAACGCAGATACGCAGTATTTT.

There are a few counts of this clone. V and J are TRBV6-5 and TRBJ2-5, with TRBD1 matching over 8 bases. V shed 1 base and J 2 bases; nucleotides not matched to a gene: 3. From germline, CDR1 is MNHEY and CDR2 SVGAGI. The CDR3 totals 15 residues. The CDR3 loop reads CASSYFGTGQETQYF. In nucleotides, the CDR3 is TGTGCCAGCAGTTACTTCGGGACAGGACAAGAGACCCAGTACTTC.

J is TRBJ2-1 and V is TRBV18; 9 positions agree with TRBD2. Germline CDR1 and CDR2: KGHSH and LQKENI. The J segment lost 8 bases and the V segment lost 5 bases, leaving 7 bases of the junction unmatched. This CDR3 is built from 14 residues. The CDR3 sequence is CASSVGTSLDEQFF. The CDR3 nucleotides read TGTGCCAGCTCAGTCGGGACTAGCCTCGATGAGCAGTTCTTC.

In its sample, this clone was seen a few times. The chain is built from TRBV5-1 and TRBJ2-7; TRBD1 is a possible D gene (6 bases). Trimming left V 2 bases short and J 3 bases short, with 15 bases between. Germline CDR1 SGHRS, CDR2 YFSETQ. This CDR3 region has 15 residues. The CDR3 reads CASSFTTGSSYEQYF. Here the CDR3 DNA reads TGCGCCAGCAGCTTCACGACAGGAAGTAGCTACGAGCAGTACTTC.

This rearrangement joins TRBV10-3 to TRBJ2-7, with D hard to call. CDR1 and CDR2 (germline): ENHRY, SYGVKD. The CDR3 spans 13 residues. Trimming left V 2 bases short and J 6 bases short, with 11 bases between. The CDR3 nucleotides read TGTGCCATCAGTGAGGTTTTAGCTGGCGAGCAGTACTTC. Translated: CAISEVLAGEQYF.

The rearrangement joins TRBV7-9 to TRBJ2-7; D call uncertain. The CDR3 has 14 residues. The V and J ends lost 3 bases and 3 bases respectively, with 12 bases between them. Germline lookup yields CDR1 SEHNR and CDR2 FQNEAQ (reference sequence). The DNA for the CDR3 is TGTGCCAGCAGCTTTCACCTTCGTGACTACGAGCAGTACTTC. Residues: CASSFHLRDYEQYF.

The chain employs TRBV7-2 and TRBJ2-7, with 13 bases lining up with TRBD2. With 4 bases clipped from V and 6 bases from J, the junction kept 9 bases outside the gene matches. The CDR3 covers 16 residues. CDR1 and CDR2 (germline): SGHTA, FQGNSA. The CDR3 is CASSSTPGLAGAEQYF. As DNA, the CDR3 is TGTGCCAGCAGCTCCACACCCGGACTAGCGGGAGCCGAGCAGTACTTC.

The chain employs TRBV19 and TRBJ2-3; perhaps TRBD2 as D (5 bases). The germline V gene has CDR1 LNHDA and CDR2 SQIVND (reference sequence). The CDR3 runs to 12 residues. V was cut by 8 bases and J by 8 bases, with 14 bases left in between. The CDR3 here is CASQAHSGTQYF. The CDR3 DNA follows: TGTGCCAGTCAAGCCCACAGCGGTACGCAGTATTTT.

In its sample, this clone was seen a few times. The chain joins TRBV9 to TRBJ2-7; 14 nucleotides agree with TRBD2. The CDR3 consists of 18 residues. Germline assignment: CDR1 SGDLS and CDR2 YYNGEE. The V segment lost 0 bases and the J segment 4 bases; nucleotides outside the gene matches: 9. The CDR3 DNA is TGTGCCAGCAGCGTAGCTCCTCTTGGGACTAGCGGGAGATACGAGCAGTACTTC. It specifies CASSVAPLGTSGRYEQYF.

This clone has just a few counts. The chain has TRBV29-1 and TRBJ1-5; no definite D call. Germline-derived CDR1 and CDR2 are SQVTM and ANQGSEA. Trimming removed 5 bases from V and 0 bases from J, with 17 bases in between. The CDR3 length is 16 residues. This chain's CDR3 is CSVQGPGSSSNQPQHF. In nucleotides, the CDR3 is TGCAGCGTTCAAGGACCGGGATCCAGTAGCAATCAGCCCCAGCATTTT.

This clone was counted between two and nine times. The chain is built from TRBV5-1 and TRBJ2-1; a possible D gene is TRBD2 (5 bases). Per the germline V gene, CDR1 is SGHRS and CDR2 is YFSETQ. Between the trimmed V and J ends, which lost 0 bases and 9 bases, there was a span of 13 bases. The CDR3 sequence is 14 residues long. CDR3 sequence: CASSLERMSGEQFF. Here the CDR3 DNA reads TGCGCCAGCAGCTTGGAGAGAATGAGCGGTGAGCAGTTCTTC.

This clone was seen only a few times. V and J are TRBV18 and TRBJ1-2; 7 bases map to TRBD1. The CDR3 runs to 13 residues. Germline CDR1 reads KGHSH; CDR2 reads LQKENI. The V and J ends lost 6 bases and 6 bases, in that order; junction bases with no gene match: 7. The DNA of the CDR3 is TGTGCCAGCTCCCCTGGGACAGACGATGGCTACACCTTC. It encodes CASSPGTDDGYTF.

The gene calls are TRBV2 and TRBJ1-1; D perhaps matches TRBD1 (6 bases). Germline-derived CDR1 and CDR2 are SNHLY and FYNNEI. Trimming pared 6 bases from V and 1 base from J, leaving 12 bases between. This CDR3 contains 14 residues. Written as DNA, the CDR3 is TGTGCCAGCAGAAGGACAGCTGGGAACACTGAAGCTTTCTTT. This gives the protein CASRRTAGNTEAFF. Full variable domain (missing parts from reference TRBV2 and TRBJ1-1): EPEVTQTPSHQVTQMGQEVILRCVPISNHLYFYWYRQILGQKVEFLVSFYNNEISEKSEIFDDQFSVERPDGSNFTLKIRSTKLEDSAMYFCASRRTAGNTEAFFGQGTRLTVV.

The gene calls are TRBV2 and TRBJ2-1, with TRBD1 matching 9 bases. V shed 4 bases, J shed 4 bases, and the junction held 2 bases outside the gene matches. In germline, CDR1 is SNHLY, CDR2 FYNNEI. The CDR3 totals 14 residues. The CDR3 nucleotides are TGTGCCAGCAGTGGGGACAGGGAATACAATGAGCAGTTCTTC. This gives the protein CASSGDREYNEQFF.

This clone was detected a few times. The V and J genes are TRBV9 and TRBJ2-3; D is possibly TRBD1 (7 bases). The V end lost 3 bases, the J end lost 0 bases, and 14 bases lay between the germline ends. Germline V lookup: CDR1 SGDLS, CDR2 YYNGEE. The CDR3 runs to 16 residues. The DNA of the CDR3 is TGTGCCAGCAGCGGGTCAGGGGGGCATAGCACAGATACGCAGTATTTT. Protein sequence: CASSGSGGHSTDTQYF.

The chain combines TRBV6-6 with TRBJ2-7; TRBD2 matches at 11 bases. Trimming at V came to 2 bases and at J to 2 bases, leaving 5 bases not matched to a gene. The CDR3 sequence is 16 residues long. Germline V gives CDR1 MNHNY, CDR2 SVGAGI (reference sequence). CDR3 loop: CASSYPGTSGTYEQYF. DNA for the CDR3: TGTGCCAGCAGTTACCCCGGGACTAGCGGAACCTACGAGCAGTACTTC.

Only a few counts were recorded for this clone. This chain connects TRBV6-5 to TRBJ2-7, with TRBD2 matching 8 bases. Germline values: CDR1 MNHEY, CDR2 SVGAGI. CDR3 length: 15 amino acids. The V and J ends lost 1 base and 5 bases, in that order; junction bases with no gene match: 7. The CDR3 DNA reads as TGTGCCAGCAGTTACTTATCGGGAGGGCCCCACGAGCAGTACTTC. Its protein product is CASSYLSGGPHEQYF.

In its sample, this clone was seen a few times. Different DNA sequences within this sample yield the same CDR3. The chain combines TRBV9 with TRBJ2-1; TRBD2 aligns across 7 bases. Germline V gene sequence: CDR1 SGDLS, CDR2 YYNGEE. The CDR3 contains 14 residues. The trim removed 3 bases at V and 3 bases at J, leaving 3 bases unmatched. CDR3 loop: CASSAGGLYNEQFF. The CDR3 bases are TGTGCCAGCAGCGCGGGGGGACTCTACAATGAGCAGTTCTTC. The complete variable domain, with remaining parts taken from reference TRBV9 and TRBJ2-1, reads DSGVTQTPKHLITATGQRVTLRCSPRSGDLSVYWYQQSLDQGLQFLIQYYNGEERAKGNILERFSAQQFPDLHSELNLSSLELGDSALYFCASSAGGLYNEQFFGPGTRLTVL.

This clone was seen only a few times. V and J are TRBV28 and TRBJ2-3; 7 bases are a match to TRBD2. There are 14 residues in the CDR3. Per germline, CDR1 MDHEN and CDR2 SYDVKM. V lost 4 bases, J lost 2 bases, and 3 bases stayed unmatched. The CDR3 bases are TGTGCCAGCAGTTCCCGGGACTACACAGATACGCAGTATTTT. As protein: CASSSRDYTDTQYF.

CDR3 loop: CASSLSSVSLRELFF. CDR3 nucleotide sequence: TGCGCCAGCAGCCTTTCTAGTGTCTCACTCCGGGAGCTGTTTTTT. The chain couples TRBV5-1 to TRBJ2-2, with D hard to call. CDR3 length equals 15 residues. Trimming stripped 4 bases from V and 9 bases from J, with 19 bases between. Per germline, CDR1 SGHRS and CDR2 YFSETQ.

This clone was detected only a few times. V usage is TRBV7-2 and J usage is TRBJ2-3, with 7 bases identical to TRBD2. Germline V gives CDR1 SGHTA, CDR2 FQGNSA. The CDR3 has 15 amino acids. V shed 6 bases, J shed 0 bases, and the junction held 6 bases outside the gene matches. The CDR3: CASRNVAGSTDTQYF. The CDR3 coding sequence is TGTGCCAGCAGAAACGTAGCGGGTAGCACAGATACGCAGTATTTT.

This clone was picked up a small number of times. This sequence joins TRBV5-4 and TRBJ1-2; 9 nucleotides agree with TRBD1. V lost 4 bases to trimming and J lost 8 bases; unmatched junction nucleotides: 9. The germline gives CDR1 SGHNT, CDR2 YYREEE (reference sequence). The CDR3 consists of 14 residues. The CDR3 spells CASSVPGQGGGYTF. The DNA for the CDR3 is TGTGCCAGCAGCGTGCCGGGACAGGGTGGAGGCTACACCTTC.

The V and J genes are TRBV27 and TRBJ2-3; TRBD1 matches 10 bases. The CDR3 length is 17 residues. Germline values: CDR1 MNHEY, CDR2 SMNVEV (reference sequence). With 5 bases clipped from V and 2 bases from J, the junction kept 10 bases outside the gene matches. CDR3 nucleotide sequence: TGTGCCAGCAGTCCTACCCCGACAGGGGGCCTCACAGATACGCAGTATTTT. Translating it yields CASSPTPTGGLTDTQYF.

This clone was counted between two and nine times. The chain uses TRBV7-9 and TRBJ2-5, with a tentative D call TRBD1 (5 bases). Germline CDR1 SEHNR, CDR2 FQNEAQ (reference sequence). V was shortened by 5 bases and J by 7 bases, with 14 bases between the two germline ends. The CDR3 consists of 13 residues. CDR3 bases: TGTGCCAGCAGCCCCCAAGTGGGGCTGACCCAGTACTTC. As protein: CASSPQVGLTQYF.

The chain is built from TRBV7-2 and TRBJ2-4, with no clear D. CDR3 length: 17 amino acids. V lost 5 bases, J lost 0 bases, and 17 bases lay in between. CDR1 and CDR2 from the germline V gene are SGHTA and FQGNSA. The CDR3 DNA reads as TGTGCCAGCAGCCCAAAAGGTGGATGGTTAGCCAAAAACATTCAGTACTTC. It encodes CASSPKGGWLAKNIQYF.

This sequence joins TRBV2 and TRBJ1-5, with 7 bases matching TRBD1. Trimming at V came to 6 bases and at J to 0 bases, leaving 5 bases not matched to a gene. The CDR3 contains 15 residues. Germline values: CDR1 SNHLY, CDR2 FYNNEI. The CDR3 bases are TGTGCCAGCAGGAGACAGGGAAATAGCAATCAGCCCCAGCATTTT. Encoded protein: CASRRQGNSNQPQHF.